A single sample is the source of the 21 T cell receptor beta chains below, sequenced in a study of cytomegalovirus exposure and HLA in healthy donors. The PCR used 60 Vbeta and 13 Jbeta primers. The protocol was immunoSEQ multiplex PCR, while the TCRdb copy is restricted to in-frame clones and leaves out a portion. The sample has fewer than 100,000 clones; almost 80% are singletons. Specimen: PBMCs. The receptors were sampled from a female donor in good health and CMV-seronegative.

This clone was counted a few times. The chain joins TRBV5-5 to TRBJ2-7, with 9 bases fitting TRBD1. Germline CDR1 SGHKS, CDR2 YYEKEE (reference sequence). The CDR3 extends over 16 amino acids. The V and J ends lost 0 bases and 6 bases, in that order; junction bases with no gene match: 10. The CDR3 DNA is TGTGCCAGCAGCTTGGCCGGGGCGGGACAGGGCCCCGAGCAGTACTTC. Protein: CASSLAGAGQGPEQYF.

This clone was counted between two and nine times. This chain uses TRBV4-3 with TRBJ2-1, with 11 bases aligning to TRBD1. J was trimmed by 7 bases and V by 1 base; bases with no gene match: 6. The CDR3 is made up of 16 amino acids. Germline V gene lookup returns CDR1 LGHNA and CDR2 YSLEER. The CDR3: CASSQGSGQGGNEQFF. The CDR3 DNA sequence: TGCGCCAGCAGCCAAGGATCGGGACAGGGGGGTAATGAGCAGTTCTTC.

The V call is TRBV15, the J call TRBJ1-1, with D maybe TRBD1 (5 bases). Germline V CDR1 and CDR2: LNHNV, YYDKDF (reference sequence). The CDR3 loop spans 13 amino acids. Trimming left V 1 base short and J 5 bases short, with 8 bases between. CDR3 sequence reads: CATSRGGETEAFF. CDR3 DNA: TGTGCCACCAGCAGAGGGGGCGAGACTGAAGCTTTCTTT.

The table lists this clone with a count of one. The CDR3 protein is CASSPAGTSGGAYEQYF. The CDR3 DNA reads TGCGCCAGCAGCCCCGCCGGGACTAGCGGGGGGGCCTACGAGCAGTACTTC. This rearrangement joins TRBV5-1 to TRBJ2-7; 16 nucleotides match TRBD2. Germline V CDR1 and CDR2: SGHRS, YFSETQ. The CDR3 is 17 residues long. Unmatched junction bases numbered 6, after V lost 4 bases and J lost 2 bases.

The rearrangement uses TRBV28 and TRBJ1-2, with 8 bases identical to TRBD1. Losses at the gene ends were 4 bases for V and 3 bases for J; bases not matched to a gene: 7. CDR1 is MDHEN and CDR2 is SYDVKM in the germline V gene. This CDR3 has 15 amino acids. CDR3 in DNA: TGTGCCAGCAGTTACGGTTCAGGGGGCGACTATGGCTACACCTTC. As protein: CASSYGSGGDYGYTF.

The rearrangement uses TRBV30 and TRBJ2-2; D not certain. CDR1 is GTSNPN and CDR2 is SVGIG in the germline V gene (reference sequence). The CDR3 extends over 16 amino acids. Deletions cut 4 bases from V and 4 bases from J, with 19 bases between. The CDR3 loop reads CAWTPPRSSGTGELFF. For the CDR3, the DNA is TGTGCCTGGACTCCCCCCCGCAGTTCGGGCACCGGGGAGCTGTTTTTT.

The chain links TRBV11-2 to TRBJ2-7, with TRBD2 matching 7 bases. The junction had 5 bases not matched to a gene; V was cut back by 5 bases and J by 1 base. The CDR3 is made up of 14 amino acids. Germline V gene lookup returns CDR1 SGHAT and CDR2 FQNNGV. The CDR3 loop is CASSLPGLSYEQYF. CDR3 DNA: TGTGCCAGCAGCCTCCCGGGACTATCCTACGAGCAGTACTTC.

The chain combines TRBV27 with TRBJ2-7; tentatively, D is TRBD2 (5 bases). CDR1 is MNHEY and CDR2 is SMNVEV in the germline V gene (reference sequence). Trimming pared 2 bases from V and 3 bases from J, leaving 8 bases between. The CDR3 consists of 13 residues. Here the CDR3 reads CASSLLADYEQYF. CDR3 DNA: TGTGCCAGCAGTTTACTAGCTGACTACGAGCAGTACTTC.

The chain joins TRBV29-1 to TRBJ2-7; D is unresolved. There are 14 residues in the CDR3. V was pared by 0 bases and J by 2 bases, with 11 bases between. The germline V gene has CDR1 SQVTM and CDR2 ANQGSEA. Here the CDR3 reads CSVEDHGETYEQYF. CDR3 coding DNA: TGCAGCGTTGAAGATCATGGAGAGACCTACGAGCAGTACTTC.

The V call is TRBV6-1, the J call TRBJ1-2, with TRBD1 identical over 9 bases. V trimming: 0 bases; J trimming: 6 bases; junction bases outside the gene matches: 11. Germline V lookup: CDR1 MNHNS, CDR2 SASEGT. The length of the CDR3 is 17 residues. In nucleotides, the CDR3 is TGTGCCAGCAGTGAAGCTTACTTCGGACAGGGGTACAATGGCTACACCTTC. Its protein product is CASSEAYFGQGYNGYTF.

The genes are TRBV20-1 and TRBJ1-4; D is unresolved. The V end was cut by 4 bases, the J end by 11 bases, with 11 bases between. CDR3 length: 11 amino acids. Germline CDR1 DFQATT, CDR2 SNEGSKA (reference sequence). CDR3 protein: CSAMTSGKLFF. CDR3 nucleotide sequence: TGCAGTGCTATGACCAGCGGGAAACTGTTTTTT.

The CDR3 DNA reads as TGTGCCTGGAGACTCATGTGGGGGGGCAGCGGTTCACCCCTCCACTTT. The encoded protein is CAWRLMWGGSGSPLHF. This rearrangement joins TRBV30 to TRBJ1-6; tentatively, D is TRBD1 (6 bases). In germline, CDR1 is GTSNPN, CDR2 SVGIG (reference sequence). The CDR3 is made up of 16 amino acids. V gave up 3 bases and J gave up 9 bases, with 21 bases separating them.

CDR3 loop: CASSSPPGTGYTF. The CDR3 DNA sequence: TGTGCCAGCAGCTCCCCACCGGGTACCGGCTACACCTTC. This sequence joins TRBV9 and TRBJ1-2; no clear D gene. V lost 4 bases and J lost 8, with 15 bases in between. Looked up from germline, CDR1 is SGDLS and CDR2 is YYNGEE. The CDR3 extends over 13 amino acids.

The V and J genes are TRBV11-3 and TRBJ2-1, with D uncertain. Trimming took off 6 bases at V and 7 bases at J, with 13 bases between the two ends. CDR1 SGHNT and CDR2 YENEEA come from the germline V gene. The CDR3 runs to 13 residues. The CDR3 DNA reads TGTGCCAGCAGTCTCTATAACGAGAATGAGCAGTTCTTC. It yields the protein CASSLYNENEQFF.

This clone appeared once. The rearrangement uses TRBV4-1 and TRBJ2-3, with D uncertain. Germline CDR1 and CDR2: MGHRA and YSYEKL. This CDR3 has 14 residues. V lost 2 bases, J lost 2 bases, and 8 bases lay in between. As DNA, the CDR3 is TGCGCCAGCAGCCAACGCAGACACACAGATACGCAGTATTTT. It translates to CASSQRRHTDTQYF.

The chain uses TRBV7-2 and TRBJ2-7; 7 nucleotides agree with TRBD1. Germline V gives CDR1 SGHTA, CDR2 FQGNSA. Trimming cost V 5 bases and J 5 bases; bases outside gene matches: 15. The CDR3 loop spans 16 amino acids. Written as DNA, the CDR3 is TGTGCCAGCAGCCACCCCCTGCCGGGACAGAAACACGAGCAGTACTTC. Its protein product is CASSHPLPGQKHEQYF.

This chain links TRBV7-9 with TRBJ2-3; D not resolved. Trimming cost V 5 bases and J 0 bases, with 6 bases left between them. The CDR3 consists of 13 residues. CDR1 SEHNR and CDR2 FQNEAQ come from the germline V gene (reference sequence). This CDR3 is CASSTPSTDTQYF. The CDR3 nucleotides are TGTGCCAGCAGCACTCCGAGCACAGATACGCAGTATTTT.

This chain uses TRBV6-6 with TRBJ2-5; no clear D gene. Per the germline V gene, CDR1 is MNHNY and CDR2 is SVGAGI (reference sequence). The V and J ends lost 6 bases and 5 bases respectively, with 7 bases between them. There are 11 residues in the CDR3. CDR3 sequence: CASSLSETQYF. The CDR3 DNA sequence: TGTGCCAGCAGCCTCTCGGAGACCCAGTACTTC.

V and J are TRBV5-6 and TRBJ1-4, with 7 bases identical to TRBD1. V lost 2 bases, J lost 7 bases, and 5 bases stayed unmatched. Germline CDR1 and CDR2: SGHDT and YYEEEE. CDR3 size: 14 residues. The CDR3, as DNA: TGTGCCAGCAGCTTTACAGGGGTTAGTGAAAAACTGTTTTTT. Its translation: CASSFTGVSEKLFF.

This chain joins TRBV19 and TRBJ2-5, with 16 nucleotides matching TRBD2. Trimming at V came to 4 bases and at J to 5 bases, leaving 7 bases not matched to a gene. Germline-derived CDR1 and CDR2 are LNHDA and SQIVND (reference sequence). The CDR3 is made up of 17 amino acids. The CDR3 bases are TGTGCCAGTAGTAGTGGGACTAGCGGGGGGGCAGGGGAGACCCAGTACTTC. Protein sequence: CASSSGTSGGAGETQYF.

V is TRBV18 and J is TRBJ1-5; D is possibly TRBD1 (6 bases). Trimming removed 4 bases from V and 5 bases from J, with 18 bases in between. Germline CDR1 and CDR2: KGHSH and LQKENI. The CDR3 contains 16 residues. CDR3 region: CASSLLDSRADQPQHF. CDR3 nucleotide sequence: TGTGCCAGCTCACTACTGGACAGCAGAGCTGATCAGCCCCAGCATTTT.